The present entry profiles one T cell receptor (beta chain) with its context. This clone was counted at least ten times. No cognate antigen has been identified for it. No much larger clone is present one base from it, and per-base qualities are unavailable. TCRbeta CDR3 regions were profiled by bias-controlled multiplex PCR amplification of genomic DNA with the immunoSEQ Assay. For the original study's pipeline: To quantify the absolute abundance of each unique TCRbeta CDR3 region, the sequences were collapsed and filtered. Differential abundance was assessed using a binomial (Fisher-equivalent) model and a beta-binomial model in which time-dependent variance fitted from healthy donors was added. Any clone with fewer than 5 combined templates was excluded, and a clone was called differentially abundant if its Benjamini-Hochberg FDR was below 0.01. The form v = (b*log(k)+a)^2 was used to model beta-binomial variance as a function of total template count across the two samples. Sourced from immuneACCESS, this table was stored by TCRdb with only in-frame sequences that have V and J called. A share of the clones is absent; for the studies checked, an unresolved V gene accounts for under half, and the remainder has no known explanation. Clone size and the V and J calls come from that table; the DNA yielded D and trimming. Within this sample are 90,000 to 120,000 clones, with around 88% of them counted one time only. Roughly 15% of the sample belongs to the ten largest clones.

From a lookup of the germline V gene, CDR1 and CDR2 are SGHDT and YYEEEE. V and J are trimmed by 4 bases and 1 base, and the gene matches miss 7 bases of the junction. Counted from cysteine to phenylalanine, this CDR3 has 15 amino acids. Only CDR3 DNA is held: 45 bases, read in frame from base 1. This sample was included in a study of identifying expanded T cells in peripheral blood (dated by TCRdb to between 2019 and 2020). Turning to the overall study: Technical replicates were generated by sequencing separate aliquots of the same genomic DNA pool, and four replicates were compared pairwise. What the authors observed across the whole study: The authors expected biological variance in healthy repertoires might increase further over much longer intervals such as months to years. Across all healthy-donor time intervals, the beta-binomial model significantly cut both the number of clones called differentially abundant and the false-positive rate. Variance in clone template counts between approximately two-week samples significantly increased with total template count across all healthy donors. Between technical replicates the binomial model flagged about 1.2 differentially abundant clones, whereas over about 2 weeks the binomial model flagged about 15 and over approximately 4 weeks 19 to 20.

No immune events, such as infections, were documented for the healthy donors during the collection period. Blood repertoires from healthy donors were used as a training cohort for calibrating time-dependent variance in a beta-binomial model of differential abundance of T-cell clones. The training cohort comprised 10 healthy donors, 3 female and 7 male. On average the donors were around 39 years old, and their ages spanned roughly 29 to 70 years. Whole blood, obtained from a commercial supplier, was collected from each healthy donor at three time points spaced around 13 days apart. Genomic DNA was extracted from unsorted whole blood for immunosequencing.

Sequenced sample: blood. The receptor's source is a person aged 18 to 70 in good health. Rearrangement joined TRBV5-6 to TRBJ1-2; the central 7 bases match TRBD1. DNA sequence: TGTGCCAGCAGCCCCCCAGGGGGAATTAACTATGGCTACACCTTC. This codes for CASSPPGGINYGYTF.